These T cell receptor beta chains were read from a single sample in a study of CD8+CD57+ T cells in acquired aplastic anemia. TCRdb passed the reads through MiXCR, listing each CDR3 protein once. The profile shows about 75,000 distinct CDR3 sequences, 55% to 75% of them singletons. Sequencing input: sorted CD4+, CD8+, or CD8+CD57+ T cells (not recorded which) from PBMCs. The receptors stem from a human donor with aplastic anemia. The CDR3 runs from the conserved cysteine through the conserved F or W. Each record gives: J gene, D gene, clone size, V gene, CDR3 DNA, CDR3 protein. D genes are given only for firm matches. Only part of the rows carry a size: once, few, many, or a class if the clone is expanded.

TRBJ1-2,.,.,TRBV7-9,TGTGCCAGCAGCGCAGGGTTTTATGGCTACACCTTC,CASSAGFYGYTF
TRBJ2-3,TRBD2,.,TRBV7-2,TGTGCCAGCAGCTTCGACGGGAGGGCAGATACGCAGTATTTT,CASSFDGRADTQYF
TRBJ2-2,.,once,TRBV24-1,TGTGCCACCAGTGATAGGAACACCGGGGAGCTGTTTTTT,CATSDRNTGELFF
TRBJ1-6,.,.,TRBV20-1,TGCAGTGCTCCCAGGGATTCCTATAATTCACCCCTCCACTTT,CSAPRDSYNSPLHF
TRBJ2-7,.,.,TRBV7-2,TGTGCCAGCAGCTTACAGGGTTCACCCTACGAGCAGTACTTC,CASSLQGSPYEQYF
TRBJ2-7,.,.,TRBV29-1,TGCAGCGTTGTTACAGGGAACGAGCAGTACTTC,CSVVTGNEQYF
TRBJ2-7,TRBD2,.,TRBV7-2,TGTGCCAGCAGTGTAGCGGGGACGACCTCCTACGAGCAGTACTTC,CASSVAGTTSYEQYF
TRBJ2-7,TRBD1,.,TRBV7-2,TGTGCCAGCAGCTTAAGGGACAGTCGCGAGCAGTACTTC,CASSLRDSREQYF
TRBJ2-7,TRBD2,.,TRBV10-3,TGTGCCATCAGTGACGGCGGGGGAATCTACGAGCAGTACTTC,CAISDGGGIYEQYF
TRBJ1-2,.,.,TRBV11-1,TGTGCCAGCAGTACCAGCCAGGGGACGGCTCTCGCGGGCTACACCTTC,CASSTSQGTALAGYTF
TRBJ2-4,TRBD2,once,TRBV29-1,TGCAGCGTCGTAGCGGGAACAGCCAAAAACATTCAGTACTTC,CSVVAGTAKNIQYF
TRBJ2-2,.,.,TRBV20-1,TGCAGTGCTAGGTGCAGGGGGAACACCGGGGAGCTGTTTTTT,CSARCRGNTGELFF
TRBJ1-5,.,few,TRBV2,TGTGCCAGCAGCCAAGCGGGCACAAGCAATCAGCCCCAGCATTTT,CASSQAGTSNQPQHF
TRBJ2-3,TRBD2,.,TRBV19,TGTGCCAGTAGTACAAGACCCCTGGGGAGCGGGGGGGCCACAGATACGCAGTATTTT,CASSTRPLGSGGATDTQYF
TRBJ2-7,.,.,TRBV18,TGTGCCAGCTCACCAGGGAGTTACGAGCAGTACTTC,CASSPGSYEQYF
TRBJ1-3,.,once,TRBV24-1,TGTGCCACCAGTGATCGCGGGAGTTCTGGAAACACCATATATTTT,CATSDRGSSGNTIYF
TRBJ1-6,.,few,TRBV6-1,TGTGCCAGCAGTGAAGCGACGGAGATTCAACCCCTCCACTTT,CASSEATEIQPLHF
TRBJ2-7,.,.,TRBV7-9,TGTGCCAGCAGCTTAGGGTCGGTCGAAGGGAGACATTACTTC,CASSLGSVEGRHYF
TRBJ2-5,.,.,TRBV6-1,TGTGCCAGCAGTGGGACCGGGGCCTGGGAGACCCAGTACTTC,CASSGTGAWETQYF
TRBJ2-1,.,few,TRBV29-1,TGCAGCGTTGAAGCGAGGGTTGGGTACAATGAGCAGTTCTTC,CSVEARVGYNEQFF
TRBJ1-2,TRBD1,.,TRBV29-1,TGCAGCGCCGGGACAGGGTCTAACTATGGCTACACCTTC,CSAGTGSNYGYTF
TRBJ2-1,TRBD2,.,TRBV20-1,TGCAGTGCCGCTACCCCGGGGGGTCGGAAAAATGAGCAGTTCTTC,CSAATPGGRKNEQFF
TRBJ1-1,.,.,TRBV5-1,TGCGCCAGCAGCTTAGCGGCAGGGAATCTGGGGACTGAAGCTTTCTTT,CASSLAAGNLGTEAFF
TRBJ1-5,.,.,TRBV7-2,TGTGCCAGCAGCTCGACAGACTATAGCAATCAGCCCCAGCATTTT,CASSSTDYSNQPQHF
TRBJ2-1,TRBD2,.,TRBV11-1,TGTGCCAGCAGCTCAATAGCGGGGGACGCTCGGGAGCAGTTCTTC,CASSSIAGDAREQFF
TRBJ2-7,.,.,TRBV4-1,TGCGCCAGCAGCCAAATTACAGGGGAGGGCTACGAGCAGTACTTC,CASSQITGEGYEQYF
TRBJ2-5,TRBD1,few,TRBV6-2/TRBV6-3,TGTGCCAGCAGCCTACCGGGGACAGGGGAACAAGAGACCCAGTACTTC,CASSLPGTGEQETQYF
TRBJ2-5,TRBD1,many,TRBV7-6,TGTGCCAGCAGCTTATTTGGGACAGATGGGAAGAAAGAGACCCAGTACTTC,CASSLFGTDGKKETQYF
TRBJ2-2,.,few,TRBV29-1,TGCAGCGTTGATGGTCCGAGGACCGGGGAGCTGTTTTTT,CSVDGPRTGELFF
TRBJ2-3,TRBD2,.,TRBV10-3,TGTGCCATCAGCGAACCGGGACTAGCTCCAGATACGCAGTATTTT,CAISEPGLAPDTQYF
TRBJ2-1,TRBD1,.,TRBV9,TGTGCCAGCAGCGTTGGACAGGACACCTACAATGAGCAGTTCTTC,CASSVGQDTYNEQFF
TRBJ2-5,TRBD2,.,TRBV2,TGTGCCAGCAGCCGACTAGCGGGACAAGAGACCCAGTACTTC,CASSRLAGQETQYF
TRBJ1-6,.,.,TRBV24-1,TGTGCCACCAGGGAAGCTGCTAATTCACCCCTCCACTTT,CATREAANSPLHF
TRBJ2-7,TRBD1,many,TRBV2,TGTGCCAGCAGTATAGGACAGGGCCTCTACGAGCAGTACTTC,CASSIGQGLYEQYF
TRBJ2-1,TRBD2,.,TRBV6-2/TRBV6-3,TGTGCCAGCAGCTCCAGGACTAGCGGGGGGTACAATGAGCAGTTCTTC,CASSSRTSGGYNEQFF